This passage covers 23 T cell receptor beta chains from one sample sequenced in a study of cytomegalovirus exposure and HLA in healthy donors. 13 Jbeta primers and 60 Vbeta primers were used for the PCR. Profiling relied on immunoSEQ multiplex PCR, and the TCRdb table lists in-frame clones only, not all of them. Altogether around 230,000 clones are present, about 81% being singletons, with the ten largest covering approximately 5.7%. Specimen: PBMCs. The receptors originated from a man aged 35 to 55 in good health and CMV-seropositive.

The chain carries TRBV27 and TRBJ2-3; 7 nucleotides line up with TRBD1. V gave up 6 bases and J gave up 0 bases; unmatched junction bases: 9. Germline V lookup: CDR1 MNHEY, CDR2 SMNVEV (reference sequence). The CDR3 length is 16 residues. CDR3 amino acids: CASRLMGQFSTDTQYF. In DNA, the CDR3 is TGTGCCAGCAGACTGATGGGACAGTTTAGCACAGATACGCAGTATTTT.

This sequence joins TRBV15 and TRBJ2-7, with 10 bases identical to TRBD1. The junction had 10 bases not matched to a gene; V was cut back by 2 bases and J by 6 bases. Germline CDR1 and CDR2: LNHNV and YYDKDF (reference sequence). The CDR3 has 16 amino acids. The CDR3 is CATSRTPGQGSGEQYF. Written as DNA, the CDR3 is TGTGCCACCAGCAGAACCCCGGGACAGGGGTCCGGCGAGCAGTACTTC.

This chain connects TRBV10-2 to TRBJ2-1; D may be TRBD2 (7 bases). Germline CDR1 reads WSHSY; CDR2 reads SAAADI. CDR3 length equals 15 residues. Trimming took off 7 bases at V and 4 bases at J, with 17 bases between the two ends. The CDR3 coding sequence is TGCGCCAGCACCCTGGGGGGGGGCACGTACAATGAGCAGTTCTTC. Translation: CASTLGGGTYNEQFF.

The rearrangement uses TRBV5-6 and TRBJ2-1; D may be TRBD2 (5 bases). This CDR3 has 16 amino acids. In germline, CDR1 is SGHDT, CDR2 YYEEEE. V gave up 0 bases and J gave up 6 bases, with 16 bases separating them. This chain's CDR3 is CASSLVSELAGNEQFF. The CDR3 DNA reads TGTGCCAGCAGCTTGGTTAGTGAGCTTGCGGGCAATGAGCAGTTCTTC.

This chain joins TRBV5-6 and TRBJ1-6; 7 nucleotides line up with TRBD1. V was pared by 7 bases and J by 5 bases, with 6 bases of the junction left unmatched. Germline-derived CDR1 and CDR2 are SGHDT and YYEEEE. This CDR3 has 14 amino acids. The CDR3 region has the DNA TGTGCCAGCGGGGAAGACAGGGATAATTCACCCCTCCACTTT. Protein: CASGEDRDNSPLHF.

The V call is TRBV29-1, the J call TRBJ1-1; D unresolved. Deletions cut 4 bases from V and 5 bases from J, with 8 bases between. CDR1 is SQVTM and CDR2 is ANQGSEA in the germline V gene. There are 11 residues in the CDR3. CDR3 residues: CSVGLETEAFF. The CDR3 coding sequence is TGCAGCGTTGGTTTAGAAACTGAAGCTTTCTTT.

The chain is built from TRBV7-9 and TRBJ2-1; the match to TRBD2 covers 9 bases. In germline, CDR1 is SEHNR, CDR2 FQNEAQ (reference sequence). J lost 4 bases, V lost 8 bases, and 6 bases had no gene match. The CDR3 covers 14 residues. The CDR3 spells CASGSSGSYNEQFF. The CDR3 DNA is TGTGCCAGCGGGAGTAGCGGGAGTTACAATGAGCAGTTCTTC.

V usage is TRBV15 and J usage is TRBJ2-2; 7 bases line up with TRBD2. Germline V gene data show CDR1 as LNHNV and CDR2 as YYDKDF (reference sequence). The V segment lost 0 bases and the J segment 7 bases; nucleotides outside the gene matches: 11. CDR3 length: 17 residues. This CDR3 reads CATSRDRLAGRGGELFF. The CDR3 DNA reads TGTGCCACCAGCAGAGATCGGCTCGCAGGGAGGGGCGGGGAGCTGTTTTTT.

Worth noting for this clone: At one boundary the junction diverges from the germline segment, which might be a read error. The chain links TRBV9 to TRBJ2-5; D may be TRBD1 (5 bases). The CDR3 length is 14 residues. Per the germline V gene, CDR1 is SGDLS and CDR2 is YYNGEE. CDR3 sequence: CASSGEGDQVTQYF. The DNA for the CDR3 is TGTGCCAGCAGCGGCGAAGGGGATCAAGTGACCCAGTACTTC.

The rearrangement joins TRBV6-5 to TRBJ1-2, with TRBD1 matching over 8 bases. The J segment lost 4 bases and the V segment lost 0 bases, leaving 4 bases of the junction unmatched. CDR1 is MNHEY and CDR2 is SVGAGI in the germline V gene. The CDR3 length is 15 residues. This CDR3 reads CASSYSKQGAYGYTF. CDR3 DNA: TGTGCCAGCAGTTACTCGAAGCAGGGGGCCTATGGCTACACCTTC.

V gene TRBV27 combines with J gene TRBJ1-6, with a tentative D call TRBD1 (6 bases). With 0 bases removed from V and 2 bases from J, the gap between germline ends came to 8 bases. Per germline, CDR1 MNHEY and CDR2 SMNVEV (reference sequence). The CDR3 extends over 16 amino acids. Here the CDR3 DNA reads TGTGCCAGCAGTTTATCTGGGGGCGCCTATAATTCACCCCTCCACTTT. Translating gives CASSLSGGAYNSPLHF.

The J gene is TRBJ2-4, the V gene TRBV4-1, with D uncertain. V lost 0 bases and J 3 bases, leaving 6 bases between the germline ends. The CDR3 sequence is 14 residues long. From germline, CDR1 is MGHRA and CDR2 YSYEKL. CDR3 coding DNA: TGCGCCAGCAGCCAAGAAATTATCAAAAACATTCAGTACTTC. Its protein is CASSQEIIKNIQYF.

This rearrangement joins TRBV27 to TRBJ2-1; TRBD1 matches 9 bases. CDR3 length equals 11 residues. Looked up from germline, CDR1 is MNHEY and CDR2 is SMNVEV (reference sequence). V lost 6 bases to trimming and J lost 15 bases; unmatched junction nucleotides: 6. The CDR3 bases are TGTGCCAGCAGGGCGGGGACAGGGATGTTCTTC. This encodes CASRAGTGMFF.

The chain is built from TRBV5-1 and TRBJ1-1; TRBD1 is a possible D gene (6 bases). The CDR3 runs to 12 residues. V lost 2 bases to trimming and J lost 9 bases, with 11 bases between them. CDR1 and CDR2 from the germline V gene are SGHRS and YFSETQ. CDR3 nucleotides: TGCGCCAGCAGCTTAGAAAGGGGGAAAGCTTTCTTT. It specifies CASSLERGKAFF.

This clone was detected only a few times. This same CDR3 is encoded by further DNA sequences in the sample. The chain couples TRBV6-1 to TRBJ2-7; 9 bases map to TRBD1. Germline-derived CDR1 and CDR2 are MNHNS and SASEGT. Germline trimming cut 3 bases from V and 4 bases from J; bases unmatched to any gene: 1. CDR3 length equals 13 residues. The DNA for the CDR3 is TGTGCCAGCAGTGAGGACAGGGGATACGAGCAGTACGTC. Translating it yields CASSEDRGYEQYV.

This clone was counted once. The chain employs TRBV2 and TRBJ1-6, with D maybe TRBD1 (5 bases). There are 13 residues in the CDR3. Germline V gives CDR1 SNHLY, CDR2 FYNNEI. Trimming left V 5 bases short and J 6 bases short, with 8 bases between. CDR3 residues: CASSYRSNSPLHF. Here the CDR3 DNA reads TGTGCCAGCAGTTACAGGTCTAATTCACCCCTCCACTTT.

The chain links TRBV5-4 to TRBJ1-2, with TRBD1 as a possible D gene (6 bases). Germline V lookup: CDR1 SGHNT, CDR2 YYREEE (reference sequence). This CDR3 has 13 residues. Trimming removed 4 bases from V and 7 bases from J, with 14 bases in between. CDR3 bases: TGTGCCAGCAGCCTCTTGGGGGCGGGTGGCTACACCTTC. Residues: CASSLLGAGGYTF.

The rearrangement joins TRBV5-5 to TRBJ2-7; the match to TRBD2 covers 11 bases. CDR1 and CDR2 (germline): SGHKS, YYEKEE (reference sequence). The CDR3 runs 16 residues. V gave up 3 bases and J gave up 2 bases; unmatched junction bases: 7. Written as DNA, the CDR3 is TGTGCCAGCAGCTCCTACCCGGGACTAGCGGCCTACGAGCAGTACGTC. Translation gives CASSSYPGLAAYEQYV.

The sample holds a few counts of this clone. This rearrangement joins TRBV6-5 to TRBJ1-4; TRBD1 matches 7 bases. The CDR3 totals 14 residues. From germline, CDR1 is MNHEY and CDR2 SVGAGI. The trim removed 8 bases at V and 5 bases at J, leaving 8 bases unmatched. CDR3 sequence: CASSYGRGNEKLFF. The CDR3 DNA reads TGTGCCAGCTCGTATGGCAGGGGGAATGAAAAACTGTTTTTT.

CDR3 sequence: CASSYRSLNYGYTF. The CDR3 DNA is TGTGCCAGCAGTTACAGGAGTCTTAACTATGGCTACACCTTC. This chain joins TRBV2 and TRBJ1-2, with a possible D match to TRBD1 (5 bases). Germline-derived CDR1 and CDR2 are SNHLY and FYNNEI. V was clipped by 5 bases and J by 1 base, with 11 bases between them. The CDR3 runs 14 residues.

The chain uses TRBV13 and TRBJ1-1, with D unclear. Germline values: CDR1 PRHDT, CDR2 FYEKMQ (reference sequence). V lost 0 bases and J lost 3, with 8 bases in between. The CDR3 sequence is 14 residues long. CDR3 DNA: TGTGCCAGCAGCTTAGGGGGCTGGGACACTGAAGCTTTCTTT. This gives the protein CASSLGGWDTEAFF.

The chain combines TRBV11-2 with TRBJ1-5; TRBD1 might be the D (6 bases). Trimming took 0 bases from V and 7 from J, leaving 10 bases between them. The CDR3 runs 14 residues. CDR1 and CDR2 (germline): SGHAT, FQNNGV. CDR3 sequence reads: CASSLDRTVQPQHF. CDR3 nucleotide sequence: TGTGCCAGCAGCTTAGATCGGACAGTACAGCCCCAGCATTTT.

This chain connects TRBV5-5 to TRBJ2-2; 7 bases match TRBD1. The germline V gene has CDR1 SGHKS and CDR2 YYEKEE (reference sequence). Trimming at V came to 4 bases and at J to 3 bases, leaving 6 bases not matched to a gene. The length of the CDR3 is 15 residues. The DNA for the CDR3 is TGTGCCAGCAGCCCACGGACAGGACACACCGGGGAGCTGTTTTTT. This translates into CASSPRTGHTGELFF. Full variable domain (rest looked up from reference TRBV5-5 and TRBJ2-2): DAGVTQSPTHLIKTRGQQVTLRCSPISGHKSVSWYQQVLGQGPQFIFQYYEKEERGRGNFPDRFSARQFPNYSSELNVNALLLGDSALYLCASSPRTGHTGELFFGEGSRLTVL.